This T cell receptor beta chain was observed in a study of blood T cell repertoires in COVID-19 (TCRdb year 2020). Background on the whole study: The collaborator samples originated in the United States, Italy and Spain and spanned the acute and convalescent phases of COVID-19. The prospective study material was composed of cDNA or gDNA derived from T cells, B-cell-depleted T cells, or PBMCs. Nearly every sample came with metadata listing a de-identified subject ID, COVID-19 status, age in years and sex. Where available, HLA class I and class II types were obtained from metadata supplied by the sample provider rather than from assay-based typing. A freely available public database, intended as a resource for researchers studying the immune response to SARS-CoV-2, is where the repertoires were released. The samples were drawn from the first 160 participants of the ongoing ImmuneRACE study and from over 950 subjects provided by 6 global collaborators. The dataset comprised deeply sampled blood TCRbeta repertoires from subjects exposed to, actively infected with, or recovered from COVID-19. The study at large found these results: The quantity of clinical and demographic metadata differed by source and by participant and was supplied without curation.

Enrolling through a virtual design, the prospective study's participants ranged in age from roughly 18 to 89 years and lived across 20 to 25 United States geographic areas. In the prospective study, participants were assigned to cohorts based on the clinical history participants reported in a screening survey and a study questionnaire. Recovered participants in ImmuneRACE Cohort 3 were defined as having two consecutive negative NP/OP PCR tests, clearance from a healthcare professional, or resolution of symptoms. Mobile phlebotomists in the prospective study collected whole blood, serum and a nasopharyngeal or oropharyngeal swab from every participant. Participants in the prospective study had the option to provide additional blood draws and questionnaires over a roughly 2-month period. Before DNA extraction, blood samples from the prospective study were shipped at room temperature or frozen. TCRbeta CDR3 regions were amplified from genomic DNA using the immunoSEQ Assay, a bias-controlled multiplex PCR. The study's processing was this. The number of nucleated cells in each sample was estimated from the amplification of reference gene primers within the assay. To quantify the absolute abundance of each unique TCRbeta CDR3 rearrangement, sequence reads were collapsed and filtered. For each sample, productive Simpson clonality was calculated by taking the square root of Simpson's diversity index across productive rearrangements. Entries here come from immuneACCESS through TCRdb and include only in-frame sequences with V and J called. Some clones fail to appear in such tables; in the studies checked, an unresolved V gene covers under half of the shortfall, and the cause of the remainder is unknown. The V and J calls and clone size are taken from that table; D and trimming were inferred from the DNA. This sample has around 190,000 clones in its table, and about 90% of those were observed once. 9% to 10% of the sample lies in the top ten.

Sequences LNHNV (CDR1) and YYDKDF (CDR2) are obtained from the germline V gene (reference sequence). The junction carries 25 bases between V and J, which are trimmed by 3 bases and 1 base respectively. The CDR3 runs 20 residues from the cysteine to the phenylalanine. This entry keeps only the CDR3 DNA: 60 bases, framed from base 1. Turning to this clone: No antigen is known for it. Qualities for individual bases were not recorded, and no much larger clone is one base off.

The sample consisted of PBMCs or T cells enriched from blood (not recorded which). This clonotype originated in a woman aged 18-29 years who had recovered from COVID-19. Here the chain combines TRBV15 and TRBJ1-5; a tentative D match to TRBD1 spans 6 bases. The bases read TGTGCCACCAGCAGGGGGGCCCAGGGGTCGGCTCTCCGAAGCAATCAGCCCCAGCATTTT. This sequence encodes CATSRGAQGSALRSNQPQHF.